This record covers a single T cell receptor beta chain. Its specificity is not known. The data were obtained in a study of shared clonotypes between healthy human individuals. Study observations and caveats: Sharing across four donors was highest in naive CD4 (roughly 5%) and lowest in memory CD8 (around 0.4%).

The assay used deep level. Repertoires were generated with immunoSEQ multiplex PCR, while TCRdb's copy carries only in-frame clones and drops some. The sample includes about 1 million clones, about 75% of them seen just once. This TCR was sampled from a man in his late teens or twenties in good health. Sequenced: memory CD4+ T cells sorted from blood. As to subset: CD45RA-negative fraction.

The CDR3 bases are TGTGCCAGCGGCGGGACTCGAGGGGGAGAGACCCAGTACTTC. It codes for CASGGTRGGETQYF. This chain joins TRBV6-5 and TRBJ2-5; perhaps D is TRBD1 or TRBD2 (6 bases each). Germline values: CDR1 MNHEY, CDR2 SVGAGI. CDR3 size: 14 residues. V shed 8 bases and J shed 4 bases, with 17 bases lying between them.